This TCR beta chain is drawn from a study of identical twins. TCRdb itself ran the 5' RACE reads through MiXCR, one entry per CDR3 protein. This sample has 220,000 or so distinct CDR3 sequences, with approximately 7% found just once. Germline lookup yields CDR1 SGHAT and CDR2 FQNNGV. The length of the CDR3 is 16 residues. V shed 3 bases and J shed 0 bases, with 13 bases lying between them. These data were also filed under a second study, of yellow fever vaccine responses in identical twins.

Sequencing was carried out using memory (CD45RO+) T cells sorted from blood. This chain connects TRBV11-2 to TRBJ2-3; unclear D gene. The TCR comes from a woman younger than 30 in good health. The CDR3 DNA reads as TGTGCCAGCAGCTTCGTAGGACCCGTTAGCACAGATACGCAGTATTTT. Translating it yields CASSFVGPVSTDTQYF.